Listed here are 31 T cell receptor beta chains from one sample, sequenced in a study of blood T cell repertoires in COVID-19. Sequenced by immunoSEQ multiplex PCR; TCRdb stores in-frame clones only, minus some. Altogether 85,000 to 90,000 clones are present, approximately 90% being singletons, with the ten largest covering less than 2.5%. Specimen: peripheral blood. Receptors were obtained from a human donor with active COVID-19. The donor label of this sample is uncertain.

The rearrangement joins TRBV7-9 to TRBJ1-6; no reliable D call. CDR3 length: 13 residues. Germline CDR1 reads SEHNR; CDR2 reads FQNEAQ (reference sequence). V lost 2 bases to trimming and J lost 9 bases, with 8 bases between them. CDR3 sequence reads: CASSLKGGSPLHF. DNA for the CDR3: TGTGCCAGCAGCTTAAAGGGAGGTTCACCCCTCCACTTT.

The V gene is TRBV5-5, the J gene TRBJ2-3; 9 positions match TRBD1. The CDR3 runs to 17 residues. J gave up 0 bases and V 6 bases, and 11 bases lay outside the gene matches. Germline V gene data show CDR1 as SGHKS and CDR2 as YYEKEE (reference sequence). As DNA, the CDR3 is TGTGCCAGCACCCCGATTCCGGACAGGGGAAGCACAGATACGCAGTATTTT. Translation gives CASTPIPDRGSTDTQYF.

This chain joins TRBV5-1 and TRBJ2-7; D is perhaps TRBD1 (5 bases). Trimming left V 3 bases short and J 6 bases short, with 16 bases between. The CDR3 contains 14 residues. The V gene's germline CDR1 is SGHRS and CDR2 YFSETQ. The CDR3 loop is CASSWELQASEQYF. CDR3 bases: TGCGCCAGCAGCTGGGAATTACAGGCAAGCGAGCAGTACTTC.

This chain joins TRBV10-3 and TRBJ1-5, with D hard to call. Germline loops: CDR1 ENHRY, CDR2 SYGVKD. The CDR3 is 13 residues long. V dropped 0 bases and J dropped 3 bases, with 3 bases sitting between them. Here the CDR3 reads CAISESINQPQHF. CDR3 bases: TGTGCCATCAGTGAGTCTATCAATCAGCCCCAGCATTTT.

This sequence joins TRBV28 and TRBJ1-6; D is unresolved. Trimming cost V 7 bases and J 9 bases, with 19 bases left between them. This CDR3 is 15 amino acids long. CDR1 and CDR2 (germline): MDHEN, SYDVKM. CDR3 sequence (DNA): TGTGCCAGCATTCCTGACACCGCTGGAGGTTCACCCCTCCACTTT. Its protein is CASIPDTAGGSPLHF.

V is TRBV29-1 and J is TRBJ1-2; possible D gene TRBD1, 6 bases. The V gene's germline CDR1 is SQVTM and CDR2 ANQGSEA. This CDR3 has 12 residues. Trimming took off 6 bases at V and 4 bases at J, with 12 bases between the two ends. CDR3 sequence reads: CSVGDTSYGYTF. CDR3 nucleotides: TGCAGCGTGGGGGACACCTCCTATGGCTACACCTTC.

This chain connects TRBV6-5 to TRBJ1-1; D call uncertain. The CDR3 runs 15 residues. Trimming removed 5 bases from V and 4 bases from J, with 17 bases in between. Germline V CDR1 and CDR2: MNHEY, SVGAGI. The CDR3 here is CASSRPGSGVTEAFF. The CDR3 nucleotides read TGTGCCAGCAGTCGCCCTGGGAGCGGGGTCACTGAAGCTTTCTTT.

This rearrangement joins TRBV25-1 to TRBJ2-7; D is ambiguous. The CDR3 is 13 amino acids. Trimming removed 2 bases from V and 6 bases from J, with 11 bases in between. Germline values: CDR1 MGHDK, CDR2 SYGVNS. As DNA, the CDR3 is TGTGCCAGCAGTGAAGAGGCAGCGCCCGAGCAGTACTTC. Amino acids: CASSEEAAPEQYF.

CDR3 loop: CASSPRAERANTGELFF. CDR3 DNA: TGTGCCAGCAGCCCTAGAGCAGAGAGGGCGAACACCGGGGAGCTGTTTTTT. The chain is built from TRBV27 and TRBJ2-2; D is perhaps TRBD2 (5 bases). The CDR3 covers 17 residues. The germline V gene has CDR1 MNHEY and CDR2 SMNVEV (reference sequence). V shed 6 bases and J shed 0 bases, with 17 bases lying between them.

The chain has TRBV4-1 and TRBJ1-2, with a tentative D call TRBD1 (5 bases). The CDR3 runs to 15 residues. CDR1 MGHRA and CDR2 YSYEKL come from the germline V gene. V dropped 0 bases and J dropped 5 bases, with 13 bases sitting between them. CDR3 in DNA: TGCGCCAGCAGCCAAGAAGGGGATCGGGGGTATGGCTACACCTTC. Its translation: CASSQEGDRGYGYTF.

This sequence joins TRBV5-1 and TRBJ1-1; TRBD1 matches at 7 bases. V gave up 4 bases and J gave up 4 bases; unmatched junction bases: 7. This CDR3 is 14 amino acids long. Germline V gives CDR1 SGHRS, CDR2 YFSETQ. The CDR3 reads CASSPGQLGTEAFF. The CDR3, as DNA: TGCGCCAGCAGCCCGGGACAGTTGGGCACTGAAGCTTTCTTT.

The chain uses TRBV28 and TRBJ1-2, with D possibly TRBD1 on 6 matching bases. Trimming shortened V by 6 bases and J by 9 bases, and 20 bases separated the two germline ends. Per the germline V gene, CDR1 is MDHEN and CDR2 is SYDVKM. This CDR3 is built from 14 residues. The CDR3 is CASRIIQGAYSYTF. CDR3 sequence (DNA): TGTGCCAGCAGGATTATACAGGGAGCTTATAGCTACACCTTC.

V is TRBV6-5 and J is TRBJ2-7, with D perhaps TRBD2 (6 bases). Deletions cut 6 bases from V and 7 bases from J, with 22 bases between. Germline V lookup: CDR1 MNHEY, CDR2 SVGAGI. CDR3 size: 15 residues. DNA for the CDR3: TGTGCCAGCAGAACACAGGAGGGAGTCTTTGGGGAGCAGTACTTC. Protein product: CASRTQEGVFGEQYF.

The V gene is TRBV5-3, the J gene TRBJ2-7; 8 positions agree with TRBD1. TRBV5-3 is an ORF; its function is uncertain. V shed 4 bases, J shed 5 bases, and the junction held 2 bases outside the gene matches. This CDR3 contains 12 residues. CDR3 sequence reads: CARSQDRDEQYF. DNA of the CDR3: TGTGCCAGAAGCCAGGACAGGGACGAGCAGTACTTC.

The V call is TRBV28, the J call TRBJ2-7; D is perhaps TRBD2 (5 bases). The CDR3 loop spans 15 amino acids. The V end lost 6 bases, the J end lost 3 bases, and 18 bases lay between the germline ends. CDR1 is MDHEN, CDR2 SYDVKM, per germline. For the CDR3, the DNA is TGTGCCAGCAGCACTAGGACGTTTGGGCACTACGAGCAGTACTTC. Protein: CASSTRTFGHYEQYF.

The J gene is TRBJ2-6, the V gene TRBV6-2 or TRBV6-3, with D unresolved. This CDR3 region has 14 residues. V lost 5 bases and J lost 0, with 5 bases in between. CDR1 and CDR2 from the germline V gene are MNHEY and SVGEGT. CDR3 in amino acids: CASSAASGANVLTF. DNA of the CDR3: TGTGCCAGCAGTGCGGCCTCTGGGGCCAACGTCCTGACTTTC.

This clone was observed a handful of times. The genes are TRBV18 and TRBJ1-1; D call uncertain. The CDR3 has 12 amino acids. The V end lost 2 bases, the J end lost 2 bases, and 3 bases lay between the germline ends. CDR1 and CDR2 from the germline V gene are KGHSH and LQKENI. The CDR3 nucleotides read TGTGCCAGCTCACCATTAAACACTGAAGCTTTCTTT. This encodes CASSPLNTEAFF.

The rearrangement uses TRBV5-1 and TRBJ2-7; D is perhaps TRBD1 (5 bases). The V and J ends lost 0 bases and 1 base respectively, with 8 bases between them. Germline-derived CDR1 and CDR2 are SGHRS and YFSETQ. CDR3 length: 14 residues. CDR3 protein: CASSLARGSYEQYF. CDR3 coding DNA: TGCGCCAGCAGCTTGGCAAGGGGTTCCTACGAGCAGTACTTC.

The chain joins TRBV7-2 to TRBJ1-4, with 8 positions matching TRBD1. CDR1 SGHTA and CDR2 FQGNSA come from the germline V gene. The CDR3 is 13 amino acids. Trimming removed 4 bases from V and 7 bases from J; junction bases left unmatched: 2. The CDR3 is CASSSGGPEKLFF. As DNA, the CDR3 is TGTGCCAGCAGCTCAGGGGGCCCTGAAAAACTGTTTTTT.

The chain joins TRBV11-2 to TRBJ2-1; 10 positions match TRBD1. Germline V gives CDR1 SGHAT, CDR2 FQNNGV. This CDR3 is built from 18 residues. V lost 5 bases and J lost 5; bases outside the gene matches: 15. DNA of the CDR3: TGTGCCAGCAGCGTCCACTCCAACCGGGACAGGGGAAACAATGAGCAGTTCTTC. This encodes CASSVHSNRDRGNNEQFF.

This sequence joins TRBV5-1 and TRBJ2-5, with no clear D. V was cut by 0 bases and J by 1 base, with 4 bases left in between. The CDR3 sequence is 13 residues long. From germline, CDR1 is SGHRS and CDR2 YFSETQ. The CDR3 coding sequence is TGCGCCAGCAGCTTGGCTAGCCAAGAGACCCAGTACTTC. Protein: CASSLASQETQYF.

This chain connects TRBV6-2 or TRBV6-3 to TRBJ2-7; TRBD1 matches 9 bases. The CDR3 has 19 amino acids. V shed 0 bases, J shed 5 bases, and the junction held 17 bases outside the gene matches. Germline V gene data show CDR1 as MNHEY and CDR2 as SVGEGT. CDR3 bases: TGTGCCAGCAGTTACTCGAGTCCAAGGAGGGACAGGGTTTCCCACGAGCAGTACTTC. It yields the protein CASSYSSPRRDRVSHEQYF.

The chain links TRBV6-7 to TRBJ2-1; D not resolved. TRBV6-7 is flagged as an ORF with uncertain function. The V end was cut by 7 bases, the J end by 7 bases, with 14 bases between. This CDR3 region has 13 residues. The CDR3 DNA sequence: TGTGCCAGCAATCAACATAATTGGAATGAGCAGTTCTTC. This gives the protein CASNQHNWNEQFF.

The chain employs TRBV3-1 (or the pseudogene TRBV3-2) and TRBJ1-2; 8 bases fit TRBD1. The CDR3 runs to 15 residues. Losses at the gene ends were 4 bases for V and 5 bases for J; bases not matched to a gene: 9. Germline V lookup: CDR1 LGHDT, CDR2 YNNKEL (reference sequence). This chain's CDR3 is CASSLLTGGGYGYTF. CDR3 DNA: TGTGCCAGCAGCCTACTCACAGGGGGTGGTTATGGCTACACCTTC.

The chain has TRBV4-2 and TRBJ1-3; no firm D call. This CDR3 region has 14 residues. V gave up 1 base and J gave up 1 base, with 5 bases separating them. The germline CDR1 and CDR2 sequences are LGHNA and YNFKEQ. CDR3 DNA sequence: TGTGCCAGCAGCCAAGGGCCTTCTGGAAACACCATATATTTT. Translated, it gives CASSQGPSGNTIYF.

The V call is TRBV27, the J call TRBJ1-1; D may be TRBD1 (5 bases). CDR3 length equals 14 residues. Between the trimmed V and J ends, which lost 5 bases and 4 bases, there was a span of 14 bases. From germline, CDR1 is MNHEY and CDR2 SMNVEV (reference sequence). CDR3 DNA: TGTGCCAGCAGTGCGGGGGTAGATAGCACTGAAGCTTTCTTT. Translated: CASSAGVDSTEAFF.

This chain links TRBV6-1 with TRBJ1-1, with TRBD1 as a possible D gene (6 bases). The CDR3 consists of 13 residues. In germline, CDR1 is MNHNS, CDR2 SASEGT. V shed 1 base and J shed 9 bases, with 12 bases lying between them. The chain's CDR3 is CASSEGMGAQAFF. CDR3 bases: TGTGCCAGCAGTGAAGGGATGGGGGCACAAGCTTTCTTT.

V is TRBV7-9 and J is TRBJ1-6, with no clear D. V gave up 5 bases and J gave up 3 bases, with 14 bases separating them. The germline gives CDR1 SEHNR, CDR2 FQNEAQ (reference sequence). The CDR3 runs 16 residues. The CDR3 DNA reads TGTGCCAGCAGCCGAAGCGACGGCGTCTATAATTCACCCCTCCACTTT. Residues: CASSRSDGVYNSPLHF. Combining the CDR3 with reference TRBV7-9 and TRBJ1-6 gives the whole variable domain DTGVSQNPRHKITKRGQNVTFRCDPISEHNRLYWYRQTLGQGPEFLTYFQNEAQLEKSRLLSDRFSAERPKGSFSTLEIQRTEQGDSAMYLCASSRSDGVYNSPLHFGNGTRLTVT.

In DNA form, the CDR3 reads TGTGCCAGCAGGTTCGGGATAGCGGTGACAGATACGCAGTATTTT. Residues: CASRFGIAVTDTQYF. The genes are TRBV5-4 and TRBJ2-3, with D possibly TRBD2 on 6 matching bases. The CDR3 is made up of 15 amino acids. Germline V gene data show CDR1 as SGHNT and CDR2 as YYREEE (reference sequence). V lost 5 bases and J lost 3, with 16 bases in between. The whole variable domain, filled in from reference TRBV5-4 and TRBJ2-3, reads ETGVTQSPTHLIKTRGQQVTLRCSSQSGHNTVSWYQQALGQGPQFIFQYYREEENGRGNFPPRFSGLQFPNYSSELNVNALELDDSALYLCASRFGIAVTDTQYFGPGTRLTVL.

This rearrangement joins TRBV5-1 to TRBJ1-1; unclear D gene. Germline values: CDR1 SGHRS, CDR2 YFSETQ. V was trimmed by 1 base and J by 2 bases, leaving 6 bases between them. CDR3 length: 13 amino acids. Here the CDR3 reads CASSLLVNTEAFF. The CDR3 DNA reads TGCGCCAGCAGCTTGCTCGTAAACACTGAAGCTTTCTTT. Together with reference TRBV5-1 and TRBJ1-1, the CDR3 gives the full variable domain: KAGVTQTPRYLIKTRGQQVTLSCSPISGHRSVSWYQQTPGQGLQFLFEYFSETQRNKGNFPGRFSGRQFSNSRSEMNVSTLELGDSALYLCASSLLVNTEAFFGQGTRLTVV.

This chain links TRBV7-9 with TRBJ2-7; 7 bases map to TRBD1. J lost 0 bases, V lost 5 bases, and 7 bases had no gene match. This CDR3 has 15 amino acids. The V gene's germline CDR1 is SEHNR and CDR2 FQNEAQ (reference sequence). The CDR3 reads CASSATGISSYEQYF. CDR3 in DNA: TGTGCCAGCAGCGCGACAGGGATAAGCTCCTACGAGCAGTACTTC.